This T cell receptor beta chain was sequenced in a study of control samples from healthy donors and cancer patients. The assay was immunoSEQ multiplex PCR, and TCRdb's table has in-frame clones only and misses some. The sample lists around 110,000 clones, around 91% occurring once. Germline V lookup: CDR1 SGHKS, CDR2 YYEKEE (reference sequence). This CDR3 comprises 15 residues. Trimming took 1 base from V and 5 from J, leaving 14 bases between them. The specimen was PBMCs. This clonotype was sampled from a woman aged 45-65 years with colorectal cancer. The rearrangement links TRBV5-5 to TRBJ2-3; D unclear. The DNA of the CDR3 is TGTGCCAGCAGCTTGACGGCCCCGGTGGGAGATACGCAGTATTTT. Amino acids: CASSLTAPVGDTQYF.